This TCR beta chain was profiled in a study of T cell responses to AZD1222 COVID-19 vaccine (TCRdb year 2021). Regarding the study in general: AZD1222 recipients whose second dose came at about 4 weeks and those whose second dose came at about 12 weeks were combined into one group, since spike-specific TCR depth and breadth did not differ between the two schedules. TCR sequencing was performed for over 230 trial participants, of whom around 200 were given two doses of AZD1222 and some 25 were given two doses of MenACWY control vaccine. Trial participants were enrolled into age subgroups of 18-55, 56-69 and 70-plus years, which contained around 150, 28 and 57 TCR-sequenced participants, respectively. Findings and caveats that apply to the study as a whole: The 56-69-year group was small, and its depth increase did not reach significance, likely because of low power. Epitopes outside the regions mutated in the B.1.351 and B.1.1.7 variants were reportedly recognized by nearly half of the unique spike-specific TCRs. Participants were mostly white British, with more females than males. The authors suggested clonal diversity may have been underestimated. After two AZD1222 doses, spike-specific TCR breadth and depth were significantly higher than at day 0 and than in MenACWY recipients. The whole spike protein was spanned by vaccine-associated CD4 TCRs, and dominant responses were seen in regions 160-218 and 743-854. Conclusions about previously exposed vaccinees are limited, since just a handful of AZD1222 recipients were seropositive for SARS-CoV-2 at baseline. Because no day 14 peak-response samples were available, repertoires were characterized only after the peak T cell response.

With respect to this clone: The target of this receptor is not known. No per-base quality is available; no much larger clone lies one base away.

Sample time point, as interpreted from the label and publication: baseline before first vaccination. Samples from vaccinated people were obtained from the UK trials COV001 and COV002, which included a single-blind randomized controlled phase 2/3 trial of AZD1222 (ChAdOx1 nCoV-19) in healthy adults. Trial participant PBMC samples were collected at day 0 and day 28 after the second dose for TCRbeta chain sequencing. The CDR3 regions of human TCRbeta chains were analyzed by immunosequencing. The published analysis was carried out like this. TCRs in the repertoires were compared against a reference library of SARS-CoV-2-specific TCRs that had been generated with the MIRA antigen-specificity platform. Breadth was defined as the fraction of unique TCRs that were SARS-CoV-2-associated. Depth was defined as the fraction of total T cells that were SARS-CoV-2-associated. Using the MIRA data, every spike-specific TCR was mapped to the spike region that the TCR reacted to and assigned to either a CD4 or a CD8 class. Log10-transformed breadth and depth values were compared by one-way ANOVA with Sidak's multiple comparisons tests. Sourced from immuneACCESS, this table was stored by TCRdb with only in-frame sequences that have V and J called. A share of the clones is absent; for the studies checked, an unresolved V gene accounts for under half, and the remainder has no known explanation. For V, J and clone size, that table is used; D and trimming come from the DNA. Recorded for this sample are roughly 150,000 clones; 80% to 90% of them occurred a single time. Of the sample, less than 9.5% falls within the top ten clones.

The V end loses 3 bases and the J end loses 7 bases, and a stretch of 10 bases separates them. Taken from the germline V gene, the CDR1 and CDR2 loops are SGHTA and FQGNSA. Counted from cysteine to phenylalanine, this CDR3 has 14 amino acids. Just CDR3 DNA is preserved here, 42 bases in frame from base 1. The sequence was obtained from an adult in good health. The chain is assembled from TRBV7-2 and TRBJ1-6; a weak D assignment points to TRBD1 (6 bases agree). The sequencing here drew on peripheral blood, taken on day 0 of AZD1222 vaccination. Read as DNA, the sequence is TGTGCCAGCAGCTTTTATGGACAGAATTCACCCCTCCACTTT. Its translation is CASSFYGQNSPLHF.